Listed here is a single T cell receptor beta chain. The antigen remains undetermined. The assay looked at 100,000 or so TCR templates in each sample. Only in-frame clones appear in the TCRdb table, and some are missing; sequencing was by immunoSEQ multiplex PCR. The sample lists 85,000 to 90,000 clones; 85% to 90% were seen once. The sample comes from a study of siplizumab effects on memory and regulatory T cells. Study-level findings and limits: The majority of clones, roughly 75-97% of proliferating CD4+ or CD8+ clones, lacked an assignable naive or memory phenotype. Naive T cells looked more diverse than memory cells and looked like major alloresponse contributors. Left unconfirmed was the suppressive function of proliferating Tregs from siplizumab cultures.

The length of the CDR3 is 17 residues. Germline V gene data show CDR1 as SGDLS and CDR2 as YYNGEE. The germline V and J ends were trimmed by 4 bases and 0 bases, with 19 bases remaining between them. The chain uses TRBV9 and TRBJ1-1, with D tentatively TRBD1 (6 bases). The receptor's source is a human donor in good health. What was sequenced was CD4+ T cells sorted from blood. The CDR3 DNA reads as TGTGCCAGCAGCCCTCGAGGGGACACGGTCATGAACACTGAAGCTTTCTTT. Translated: CASSPRGDTVMNTEAFF. The full variable domain, completed using reference TRBV9 and TRBJ1-1, is DSGVTQTPKHLITATGQRVTLRCSPRSGDLSVYWYQQSLDQGLQFLIQYYNGEERAKGNILERFSAQQFPDLHSELNLSSLELGDSALYFCASSPRGDTVMNTEAFFGQGTRLTVV.